This T cell receptor (beta chain) emerged from a study of T cell responses to AZD1222 COVID-19 vaccine. Sequencing was performed with immunoSEQ multiplex PCR; in TCRdb, only in-frame clones are kept and a portion is missing. The data hold more than 100,000 clones, with around 90% observed a single time. The material was peripheral blood, obtained 28 days after the second AZD1222 dose. The clonotype originates from an adult who received the AZD1222 COVID-19 vaccine.

CDR3 DNA: TGTGTCAGAAGCCAATCCGGTGGGGGCAGGGCCTACGAGCAGTACTTC. It is translated as CVRSQSGGGRAYEQYF. This chain links TRBV7-5 with TRBJ2-7; TRBD1, the table's D call, was not compared with the DNA. TRBV7-5 is a listed pseudogene. The CDR3 is 16 residues long.